These 27 T cell receptor beta chains originate from one sample sequenced in a study of T cell clonality in common variable immunodeficiency. Data came from immunoSEQ multiplex PCR; TCRdb stores just in-frame clones and leaves some out. The sample includes about 28,000 clones, none of them occurring once. Findings and limits, study-wide: Common variable immunodeficiency TCR beta sequences reportedly had fewer deletions and N-nucleotide insertions.

No antigens are known for them. The specimen sequenced was peripheral blood mononuclear cells. These TCRs come from a human donor with common variable immunodeficiency.

This clone was counted many times. The CDR3 end falls 3 residues outside the read, so it is completed with the germline J gene. The chain recombines TRBV30 with TRBJ1-5; 8 bases match TRBD1. Per the germline V gene, CDR1 is GTSNPN and CDR2 is SVGIG (reference sequence). V shed 2 bases and J 0 bases; nucleotides not matched to a gene: 6. The CDR3 has 16 residues. CDR3 bases read: TGTGCCTGGAGTCGAATAGGACAGGGTAGCAATCAGCCC. Translated: CAWSRIGQGSNQP. The full CDR3 protein reads CAWSRIGQGSNQPQHF.

For this clone: The read falls 3 residues short of the CDR3 end, and the missing part is taken from the germline J gene. The V and J genes are TRBV20-1 and TRBJ2-7; D is ambiguous. This CDR3 comprises 13 residues. Trimming pared 6 bases from V and 3 bases from J, leaving 15 bases between. CDR1 is DFQATT, CDR2 SNEGSKA, per germline (reference sequence). CDR3 bases read: TGCAGTGCCCAGAAGCCAAGCGTCTACGAG. Its translation: CSAQKPSVYE. The entire CDR3 is CSAQKPSVYEQYF.

Note on this clone: The DNA ends 3 residues before the CDR3 does, and the rest of the CDR3 is filled in from the germline J gene. The chain carries TRBV6-2 or TRBV6-3 and TRBJ1-6; D gene ambiguous. Germline V gene data show CDR1 as MNHEY and CDR2 as SVGEGT. The CDR3 has 13 amino acids. V was shortened by 3 bases and J by 5 bases, with 5 bases between the two germline ends. The part of the CDR3 DNA that was read is TGTGCCAGCAGTTATCAGGATAATTCACCC. Protein: CASSYQDNSP. The CDR3 in its entirety is CASSYQDNSPLHF.

This clone occurred many times. With the read ending 3 residues before the CDR3 end, the germline J gene is used to fill in that end. The chain has TRBV19 and TRBJ2-1; weak D call: TRBD1 (6 bases). This CDR3 has 16 amino acids. Germline CDR1 is LNHDA and CDR2 is SQIVND (reference sequence). The V gene lost 6 bases and the J gene lost 2 bases, with 17 bases spanning the gap. CDR3 DNA (partial): TGTGCCAGTAGGCCTACCTTGACAGGACCCTACAATGAG. Protein: CASRPTLTGPYNE. The complete CDR3 sequence is CASRPTLTGPYNEQFF.

The CDR3 region is CASTSANTGELFF. CDR3 bases read: TGTGCCAGCACGTCAGCGAACACCGGGGAG. V gene TRBV7-3 combines with J gene TRBJ2-2; D remains ambiguous. The CDR3 is cut off 3 residues early in the read; its end comes from the germline J gene. The CDR3 is made up of 13 amino acids. Trimming took 7 bases from V and 0 from J, leaving 6 bases between them. The germline gives CDR1 SGHTA, CDR2 FQGTGA.

This clone came up many times. Read coverage stops 3 residues before the CDR3 terminus; the germline J gene supplies the remainder. This chain links TRBV20-1 with TRBJ1-2, with a tentative D call TRBD1 (6 bases). The germline V and J ends were trimmed by 6 bases and 4 bases, with 18 bases remaining between them. CDR3 length equals 14 residues. CDR1 DFQATT and CDR2 SNEGSKA come from the germline V gene (reference sequence). Partial CDR3 DNA: TGCAGTGCCTCAACAGGGAGGAGGACCTATGGC. Encoded protein: CSASTGRRTYG. The full CDR3 protein reads CSASTGRRTYGYTF.

This clone was picked up a small number of times. The sequenced part of the CDR3 DNA is TGCGCCAGCAGCTCCGGGGGCTTAGCGGGGATGAGAGAGACC. Translation gives CASSSGGLAGMRET. The whole CDR3 sequence reads CASSSGGLAGMRETQYF. V and J are TRBV5-1 and TRBJ2-5; 8 bases map to TRBD2. Read coverage stops 3 residues before the CDR3 terminus; the germline J gene supplies the remainder. The CDR3 spans 17 residues. Germline V lookup: CDR1 SGHRS, CDR2 YFSETQ. V shed 3 bases and J 4 bases; nucleotides not matched to a gene: 14. Based on the CDR3 plus reference TRBV5-1 and TRBJ2-5, the full variable domain is KAGVTQTPRYLIKTRGQQVTLSCSPISGHRSVSWYQQTPGQGLQFLFEYFSETQRNKGNFPGRFSGRQFSNSRSEMNVSTLELGDSALYLCASSSGGLAGMRETQYFGPGTRLLVL.

At least ten counts were recorded for this clone. The CDR3 goes on 3 residues after the read ends, and that part is filled in from the germline J gene. The V gene is TRBV19, the J gene TRBJ1-2, with D tentatively TRBD1 (5 bases). Per germline, CDR1 LNHDA and CDR2 SQIVND (reference sequence). This CDR3 has 16 residues. Trimming took 3 bases from V and 2 from J, leaving 16 bases between them. Incomplete CDR3 DNA: TGTGCCAGTAGTATCGGTGCGGGGAGGGGAAACTATGGC. Translating it yields CASSIGAGRGNYG. The whole CDR3 protein is CASSIGAGRGNYGYTF. The full variable domain, rest sourced from reference TRBV19 and TRBJ1-2, is DGGITQSPKYLFRKEGQNVTLSCEQNLNHDAMYWYRQDPGQGLRLIYYSQIVNDFQKGDIAEGYSVSREKKESFPLTVTSAQKNPTAFYLCASSIGAGRGNYGYTFGSGTRLTVV.

This clone was seen only a few times. Read sequence stops 3 residues before the CDR3 end, and the germline J gene provides the missing end. The chain joins TRBV6-1 to TRBJ1-5; D perhaps matches TRBD1 (5 bases). The germline V gene encodes CDR1 MNHNS and CDR2 SASEGT. V was pared by 2 bases and J by 4 bases, with 12 bases between. This CDR3 has 15 amino acids. CDR3 bases read: TGTGCCAGCAGTGAAACGCCGGGGGGAAATCAGCCC. It is translated as CASSETPGGNQP. The whole CDR3 is CASSETPGGNQPQHF.

This clone has only a few counts. The missing CDR3 end, 3 residues past where the read stops, is filled in from the germline J gene. The chain is built from TRBV19 and TRBJ2-3; 11 bases fit TRBD2. The CDR3 consists of 14 residues. V gave up 6 bases and J gave up 5 bases; unmatched junction bases: 4. The germline V gene has CDR1 LNHDA and CDR2 SQIVND (reference sequence). The covered CDR3 bases are TGTGCCAGTAGCGGGACTAGCGGTAGAGATACG. This encodes CASSGTSGRDT. The complete CDR3 sequence is CASSGTSGRDTQYF.

This clone was seen ten or more times. Read sequence stops 3 residues before the CDR3 end, and the germline J gene provides the missing end. The chain couples TRBV20-1 to TRBJ2-1, with 10 nucleotides matching TRBD1. The ends lost 6 bases at V and 9 bases at J; junction bases unmatched: 14. Germline V gene data show CDR1 as DFQATT and CDR2 as SNEGSKA (reference sequence). The CDR3 covers 15 residues. Incomplete CDR3 DNA: TGCAGTGCCCCATCCCGCGGGACAGGGGACGGTGAG. As protein: CSAPSRGTGDGE. The whole CDR3 region reads CSAPSRGTGDGEQFF.

Points on this clone: The sequence runs out 3 residues before the end of the CDR3; the remainder is reconstructed from the germline J gene. V is TRBV7-8 and J is TRBJ1-3; 10 bases fit TRBD1. Per germline, CDR1 SGHVS and CDR2 FQNEAQ. The CDR3 totals 15 residues. V lost 5 bases and J lost 0; bases outside the gene matches: 1. The CDR3 reads CASSRQGASGNTIYF. CDR3 DNA, as far as it was read: TGTGCCAGCAGCAGACAGGGGGCCTCTGGAAACACC. The whole variable domain, filled in from reference TRBV7-8 and TRBJ1-3, reads GAGVSQSPRYKVAKRGQDVALRCDPISGHVSLFWYQQALGQGPEFLTYFQNEAQLDKSGLPSDRFFAERPEGSVSTLKIQRTQQEDSAVYLCASSRQGASGNTIYFGEGSWLTVV.

At least ten counts were recorded for this clone. The DNA ends 3 residues before the CDR3 does, and the rest of the CDR3 is filled in from the germline J gene. The chain recombines TRBV7-2 with TRBJ2-1; 12 positions agree with TRBD2. This CDR3 comprises 18 residues. V shed 0 bases, J shed 8 bases, and the junction held 11 bases outside the gene matches. Germline V gene sequence: CDR1 SGHTA, CDR2 FQGNSA. CDR3 sequence: CASSLARSSGGDLDEQFF. The DNA read from the CDR3 is TGTGCCAGCAGCTTAGCGAGGTCTAGCGGGGGGGACCTCGATGAG.

This clone is labeled medium-sized. The read terminates 3 residues before the CDR3 end, so the remaining end is supplied by the germline J gene. The chain couples TRBV29-1 to TRBJ1-2, with 10 nucleotides matching TRBD1. The CDR3 is 15 residues long. Germline V gene data show CDR1 as SQVTM and CDR2 as ANQGSEA. The V and J ends lost 2 bases and 4 bases, in that order; junction bases with no gene match: 7. The sequenced part of the CDR3 DNA is TGCAGCGTTGAAACTGGCAGGGACAGGGGCTATGGC. This gives the protein CSVETGRDRGYG. The entire CDR3 is CSVETGRDRGYGYTF. Based on the CDR3 plus reference TRBV29-1 and TRBJ1-2, the full variable domain is SAVISQKPSRDICQRGTSLTIQCQVDSQVTMMFWYRQQPGQSLTLIATANQGSEATYESGFVIDKFPISRPNLTFSTLTVSNMSPEDSSIYLCSVETGRDRGYGYTFGSGTRLTVV.

In the case of this clone: The read ends 3 residues early relative to the CDR3; the germline J gene fills the gap. The rearrangement joins TRBV2 to TRBJ2-7, with 9 bases lining up with TRBD2. V gave up 3 bases and J gave up 5 bases; unmatched junction bases: 8. This CDR3 is 15 amino acids long. Germline-derived CDR1 and CDR2 are SNHLY and FYNNEI. CDR3 sequence: CASSDAGGQEHEQYF. Incomplete CDR3 DNA: TGTGCCAGCAGTGACGCGGGGGGGCAAGAGCACGAG.

In regard to this clone: Coverage ceases 3 residues before the CDR3 finishes, and the germline J gene fills in the end. The chain joins TRBV5-1 to TRBJ1-6; D is ambiguous. CDR1 SGHRS and CDR2 YFSETQ come from the germline V gene. Between the trimmed V and J ends, which lost 0 bases and 9 bases, there was a span of 13 bases. The CDR3 runs to 15 residues. The CDR3 reads CASSLEMGRGSPLHF. Partial CDR3 DNA: TGCGCCAGCAGCTTGGAAATGGGTCGGGGTTCACCC. Combining the CDR3 with reference TRBV5-1 and TRBJ1-6 gives the whole variable domain KAGVTQTPRYLIKTRGQQVTLSCSPISGHRSVSWYQQTPGQGLQFLFEYFSETQRNKGNFPGRFSGRQFSNSRSEMNVSTLELGDSALYLCASSLEMGRGSPLHFGNGTRLTVT.

This clone was seen a few times. The CDR3 goes on 3 residues after the read ends, and that part is filled in from the germline J gene. The chain combines TRBV7-3 with TRBJ1-3; D is unresolved. Germline CDR1 reads SGHTA; CDR2 reads FQGTGA. Trimming took 5 bases from V and 2 from J, leaving 7 bases between them. This CDR3 is 13 amino acids long. The CDR3 reads CASSPSAGNTIYF. Incomplete CDR3 DNA: TGTGCCAGCAGCCCATCAGCTGGAAACACC.

In its sample, this clone was seen many times. The read gets to within 3 residues of the CDR3 end, and the germline J gene fills in the rest. V is TRBV6-1 and J is TRBJ1-3, with D possibly being TRBD1 (6 bases). This CDR3 region has 13 residues. Germline lookup yields CDR1 MNHNS and CDR2 SASEGT. Between the trimmed V and J ends, which lost 4 bases and 4 bases, there was a span of 8 bases. This chain's CDR3 is CASSADRGNTIYF. The DNA read from the CDR3 is TGTGCCAGCAGTGCCGACAGGGGAAACACC.

There are a few counts of this clone. The read gets to within 3 residues of the CDR3 end, and the germline J gene fills in the rest. The V call is TRBV20-1, the J call TRBJ2-3; 8 bases are shared with TRBD2. The length of the CDR3 is 17 residues. The junction had 8 bases not matched to a gene; V was cut back by 0 bases and J by 0 bases. Germline CDR1 is DFQATT and CDR2 is SNEGSKA (reference sequence). CDR3 DNA, as far as it was read: TGCAGTGCTAGAGATCAGGGACGGGGGGGAAGCACAGATACG. This translates into CSARDQGRGGSTDT. The whole CDR3 sequence is CSARDQGRGGSTDTQYF.

Notes on this clone: The read finishes 3 residues shy of the CDR3 end, and the germline J gene is used to complete it. V and J are TRBV10-1 and TRBJ2-1; 10 bases are shared with TRBD2. The CDR3 runs to 15 residues. CDR1 is WNHNN, CDR2 SYGVQD, per germline (reference sequence). V shed 3 bases and J 7 bases; nucleotides not matched to a gene: 6. The CDR3 bases that were read are TGCGCCAGCAGTGAAGGTAGCGGGGGGAGGAATGAG. Amino acid sequence: CASSEGSGGRNE. The full CDR3 reads CASSEGSGGRNEQFF.

There are a few counts of this clone. The CDR3 extends 3 residues past the end of the read, so its final part is completed from the germline J gene. The chain couples TRBV30 to TRBJ1-5, with TRBD1 matching over 11 bases. CDR3 length: 16 amino acids. J lost 4 bases, V lost 1 base, and 6 bases had no gene match. The germline gives CDR1 GTSNPN, CDR2 SVGIG (reference sequence). CDR3 bases read: TGTGCCTGGAGTGGGAAGGACAGGGGGCGTAATCAGCCC. Protein: CAWSGKDRGRNQP. The complete CDR3 sequence is CAWSGKDRGRNQPQHF.

This clone was counted only a few times. The CDR3 is cut off 3 residues early in the read; its end comes from the germline J gene. V gene TRBV7-6 combines with J gene TRBJ1-1; D is perhaps TRBD1 (6 bases). CDR1 SGHVS and CDR2 FNYEAQ come from the germline V gene. This CDR3 is 11 amino acids long. CDR3 bases read: TGTGCCAGCAGCTCACAGGGAGAA. Translation gives CASSSQGE. The full CDR3 protein is CASSSQGEAFF.

This clone was seen more than once but under ten times. The read falls 3 residues short of the CDR3 end, and the missing part is taken from the germline J gene. This chain uses TRBV18 with TRBJ2-7; TRBD2 matches 11 bases. The CDR3 is 14 residues long. The germline gives CDR1 KGHSH, CDR2 LQKENI. The trim removed 3 bases at V and 6 bases at J, leaving 4 bases unmatched. CDR3 DNA, as far as it was read: TGTGCCAGCTCACCTGGACTAGCGGGTAGCGAG. It encodes CASSPGLAGSE. The whole CDR3 sequence reads CASSPGLAGSEQYF.

This clone was detected many times. CDR3 sequence: CSAMPGHNYEQYF. The part of the CDR3 DNA that was read is TGCAGTGCTATGCCGGGACACAACTACGAG. V gene TRBV20-1 combines with J gene TRBJ2-7, with D perhaps TRBD1 (6 bases). The read stops 3 residues short of the end of the CDR3; the missing end is completed from the germline J gene. CDR3 size: 13 residues. Trimming stripped 4 bases from V and 3 bases from J, with 13 bases between. Per the germline V gene, CDR1 is DFQATT and CDR2 is SNEGSKA (reference sequence).

This clone was counted between two and nine times. Read coverage stops 3 residues before the CDR3 terminus; the germline J gene supplies the remainder. V and J are TRBV5-5 and TRBJ2-7; D not certain. The V and J ends lost 3 bases and 6 bases respectively, with 13 bases between them. This CDR3 is 13 amino acids long. Germline loops: CDR1 SGHKS, CDR2 YYEKEE (reference sequence). The DNA read from the CDR3 is TGTGCCAGCAGCTACGTCCCTGACACCGAG. It yields the protein CASSYVPDTE. The CDR3 in its entirety is CASSYVPDTEQYF.

A few counts support this clone. The CDR3 end lies 3 residues beyond the end of the read and is filled in from the germline J gene. The chain has TRBV19 and TRBJ1-5, with no clear D. This CDR3 contains 14 residues. Germline CDR1 reads LNHDA; CDR2 reads SQIVND (reference sequence). Trimming left V 6 bases short and J 0 bases short, with 9 bases between. The CDR3 protein is CASSPGNSNQPQHF. CDR3 bases read: TGTGCCAGTAGCCCGGGTAATAGCAATCAGCCC.

About this clone itself: The read falls 3 residues short of the CDR3 end, and the missing part is taken from the germline J gene. This chain connects TRBV7-3 to TRBJ1-5; tentatively, D is TRBD1 (5 bases). Per the germline V gene, CDR1 is SGHTA and CDR2 is FQGTGA. V dropped 0 bases and J dropped 7 bases, with 13 bases sitting between them. The CDR3 loop spans 15 amino acids. CDR3 DNA, as far as it was read: TGTGCCAGCAGCTTAACGGGAGGGGCCGGCCAGCCC. It encodes CASSLTGGAGQP. The entire CDR3 protein reads CASSLTGGAGQPQHF.